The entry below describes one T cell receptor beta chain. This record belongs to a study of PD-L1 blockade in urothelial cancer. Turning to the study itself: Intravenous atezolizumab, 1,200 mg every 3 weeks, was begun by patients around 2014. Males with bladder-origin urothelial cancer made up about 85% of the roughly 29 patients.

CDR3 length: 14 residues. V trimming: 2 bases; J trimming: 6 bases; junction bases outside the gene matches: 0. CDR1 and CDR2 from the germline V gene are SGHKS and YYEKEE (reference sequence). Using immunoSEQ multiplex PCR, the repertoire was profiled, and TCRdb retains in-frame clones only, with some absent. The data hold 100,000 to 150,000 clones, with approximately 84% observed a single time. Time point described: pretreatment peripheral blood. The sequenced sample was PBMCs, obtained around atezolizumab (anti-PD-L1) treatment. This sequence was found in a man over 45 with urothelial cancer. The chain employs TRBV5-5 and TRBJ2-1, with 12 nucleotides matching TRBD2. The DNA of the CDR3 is TGTGCCAGCAGCTTACTAGCGGGAGGCAATGAGCAGTTCTTC. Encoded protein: CASSLLAGGNEQFF.